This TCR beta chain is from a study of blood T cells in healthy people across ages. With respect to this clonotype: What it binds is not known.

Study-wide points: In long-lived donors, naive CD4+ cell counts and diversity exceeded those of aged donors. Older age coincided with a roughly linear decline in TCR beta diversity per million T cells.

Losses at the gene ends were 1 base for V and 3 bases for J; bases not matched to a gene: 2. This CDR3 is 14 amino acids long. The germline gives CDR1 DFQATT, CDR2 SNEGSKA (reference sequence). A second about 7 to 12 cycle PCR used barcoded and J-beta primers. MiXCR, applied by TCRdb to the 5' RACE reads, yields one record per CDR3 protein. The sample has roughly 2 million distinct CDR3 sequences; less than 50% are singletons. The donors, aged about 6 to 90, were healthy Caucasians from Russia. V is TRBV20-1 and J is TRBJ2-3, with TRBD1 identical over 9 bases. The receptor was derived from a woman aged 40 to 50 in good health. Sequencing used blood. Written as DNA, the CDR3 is TGCAGTGCTAGAGGGACAGGGGTTACAGATACGCAGTATTTT. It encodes CSARGTGVTDTQYF.